This T cell receptor beta chain was captured in a study of T cells in localized non-small cell lung cancer. Findings of the study overall: Sequencing was restricted to one tumor region; therefore, heterogeneity remains possible. When the top 100 tumor clones were examined, a median roughly 62 of them also appeared in the adjacent lung, which was paired and uninvolved. Uninvolved nearby lung showed the greatest T cell clonality, exceeding that found in tumor. Overall survival was longer when the density of T cells in the blood was higher.

Using immunoSEQ multiplex PCR, the repertoire was profiled, and TCRdb retains in-frame clones only, with some absent. The sample has around 30,000 clones; roughly nine tenths are singletons. A word on this clone: No antigen is known for it.

The CDR3 loop spans 16 amino acids. Per germline, CDR1 SGHRS and CDR2 YFSETQ. The ends were cut back, 5 bases at V and 4 bases at J, with 19 bases in the middle. This receptor was identified in a man aged 35-75 years with stage II lung adenocarcinoma. The chain links TRBV5-1 to TRBJ1-3; no clear D gene. The starting material was PBMCs, obtained before any cancer treatment. CDR3 coding DNA: TGCGCCAGCAGGTCGAATCCCTCCACGTCGGGAAACACCATATATTTT. Amino acids: CASRSNPSTSGNTIYF.